This is a list of T cell receptor beta chains from one sample in a study of beta chain features in type 1 diabetes. TCRdb's table, derived via immunoSEQ multiplex PCR, lists solely in-frame clones and lacks some. The data hold roughly 730,000 clones, with 13% observed a single time. Sequenced sample: naive CD4+ T cells from blood. The receptors here all came from a young man with type 1 diabetes. Both conserved end residues are part of each CDR3. The D gene is left open where the match is weak. Expanded clones get a size class; other rows say once, few or many, or leave the size out.

clone size: -; V gene: TRBV7-2; J gene: TRBJ1-6; D gene: -; CDR3 protein: CASSSDSGKVGTPLHF; CDR3 DNA: TGTGCCAGCAGCTCTGACTCCGGGAAAGTGGGTACACCCCTCCACTTT
clone size: few; V gene: TRBV5-1; J gene: TRBJ1-2; D gene: TRBD1; CDR3 protein: CATSRDSYGYTF; CDR3 DNA: TGCGCCACCTCCCGGGACAGCTATGGCTACACCTTC
clone size: -; V gene: TRBV11-3; J gene: TRBJ1-3; D gene: -; CDR3 protein: CASSPPLLRDTGNTIYF; CDR3 DNA: TGTGCCAGCAGCCCTCCCCTACTCCGGGACACTGGAAACACCATATATTTT
clone size: few; V gene: TRBV4-1; J gene: TRBJ1-6; D gene: TRBD1; CDR3 protein: CASSQGTVTSRNSPLHF; CDR3 DNA: TGCGCCAGCAGCCAGGGGACAGTAACCAGCAGGAATTCACCCCTCCACTTT
clone size: few; V gene: TRBV6-5; J gene: TRBJ2-5; D gene: TRBD2; CDR3 protein: CASSRSSGGETQYF; CDR3 DNA: TGTGCCAGCAGCCGTTCTAGCGGGGGAGAGACCCAGTACTTC
clone size: -; V gene: TRBV30; J gene: TRBJ2-5; D gene: -; CDR3 protein: CAWSAPGPLMWETQYF; CDR3 DNA: TGTGCCTGGAGTGCCCCGGGCCCCCTGATGTGGGAGACCCAGTACTTC
clone size: -; V gene: TRBV28; J gene: TRBJ1-2; D gene: TRBD1; CDR3 protein: CASSSGQGRRGYTF; CDR3 DNA: TGTGCCAGCAGTTCAGGACAGGGGAGACGTGGCTACACCTTC
clone size: few; V gene: TRBV15; J gene: TRBJ2-5; D gene: -; CDR3 protein: CATSSPDWYQETQYF; CDR3 DNA: TGTGCCACCAGCAGCCCAGACTGGTACCAAGAGACCCAGTACTTC
clone size: -; V gene: TRBV13; J gene: TRBJ2-7; D gene: -; CDR3 protein: CASSTTGSSSYEQYF; CDR3 DNA: TGTGCCAGCAGCACAACAGGGTCGAGCTCCTACGAGCAGTACTTC
clone size: few; V gene: TRBV7-2; J gene: TRBJ2-1; D gene: TRBD1; CDR3 protein: CASSIRQGYNEQFF; CDR3 DNA: TGTGCCAGCAGCATACGACAGGGTTACAATGAGCAGTTCTTC
clone size: few; V gene: TRBV11-2; J gene: TRBJ2-7; D gene: -; CDR3 protein: CASSLPLYEQYF; CDR3 DNA: TGTGCCAGCAGCTTACCTCTCTACGAGCAGTACTTC
clone size: few; V gene: TRBV5-4; J gene: TRBJ1-6; D gene: -; CDR3 protein: CASSLYSSNSPLHF; CDR3 DNA: TGTGCCAGCAGCTTATACTCGTCCAATTCACCCCTCCACTTT
clone size: -; V gene: TRBV30; J gene: TRBJ2-1; D gene: -; CDR3 protein: CAWRARSSYNEQFF; CDR3 DNA: TGTGCCTGGAGGGCCCGTAGCTCCTACAATGAGCAGTTCTTC
clone size: -; V gene: TRBV6-5; J gene: TRBJ2-1; D gene: TRBD2; CDR3 protein: CASSFGTSGNNEQFF; CDR3 DNA: TGTGCCAGCAGCTTCGGGACTAGCGGAAACAATGAGCAGTTCTTC
clone size: few; V gene: TRBV5-4; J gene: TRBJ2-2; D gene: -; CDR3 protein: CASSLAPGTGTGELFF; CDR3 DNA: TGTGCCAGCAGCTTAGCTCCCGGGACCGGCACCGGGGAGCTGTTTTTT
clone size: few; V gene: TRBV19; J gene: TRBJ2-7; D gene: TRBD1; CDR3 protein: CASTRRKGQGVGVSYEQYF; CDR3 DNA: TGTGCCAGTACCCGGAGGAAGGGACAGGGAGTTGGCGTCTCCTACGAGCAGTACTTC
clone size: -; V gene: TRBV6-6; J gene: TRBJ1-1; D gene: -; CDR3 protein: CASSYSGQTEAFF; CDR3 DNA: TGTGCCAGCAGTTACTCAGGCCAGACTGAAGCTTTCTTT
clone size: few; V gene: TRBV29-1; J gene: TRBJ1-2; D gene: -; CDR3 protein: CSVDQGYGYTF; CDR3 DNA: TGCAGCGTTGACCAGGGCTATGGCTACACCTTC
clone size: few; V gene: TRBV6-5; J gene: TRBJ1-6; D gene: -; CDR3 protein: CASSYRQEDSPLHF; CDR3 DNA: TGTGCCAGCAGTTACCGACAGGAGGATTCACCCCTCCACTTT
clone size: -; V gene: TRBV5-1; J gene: TRBJ1-4; D gene: -; CDR3 protein: CASSRAGNEKLFF; CDR3 DNA: TGCGCCAGCAGCCGGGCGGGAAATGAAAAACTGTTTTTT
clone size: -; V gene: TRBV9; J gene: TRBJ1-1; D gene: -; CDR3 protein: CASSPDGQPYTEAFF; CDR3 DNA: TGTGCCAGCAGCCCAGATGGACAGCCATACACTGAAGCTTTCTTT
clone size: -; V gene: TRBV25-1; J gene: TRBJ1-6; D gene: -; CDR3 protein: CASSSYNSPLHF; CDR3 DNA: TGTGCCAGCAGTTCCTATAATTCACCCCTCCACTTT
clone size: few; V gene: TRBV12-2; J gene: TRBJ2-1; D gene: -; CDR3 protein: CASRLRTEPGLNEQFF; CDR3 DNA: TGTGCAAGTCGCTTAAGGACGGAGCCCGGGCTCAATGAGCAGTTCTTC
clone size: few; V gene: TRBV30; J gene: TRBJ1-3; D gene: -; CDR3 protein: CAWSSGPGNTIYF; CDR3 DNA: TGTGCCTGGAGCTCCGGACCGGGAAACACCATATATTTT
clone size: -; V gene: TRBV6-5; J gene: TRBJ1-5; D gene: -; CDR3 protein: CASSYSGGDQPQHF; CDR3 DNA: TGTGCCAGCAGTTACTCCGGGGGGGATCAGCCCCAGCATTTT
clone size: few; V gene: TRBV27; J gene: TRBJ1-6; D gene: -; CDR3 protein: CASSTVPNSPLHF; CDR3 DNA: TGTGCCAGCAGTACGGTGCCAAATTCACCCCTCCACTTT
clone size: -; V gene: TRBV20-1; J gene: TRBJ1-1; D gene: TRBD1; CDR3 protein: CRGTANTEAFF; CDR3 DNA: TGCAGGGGGACAGCGAACACTGAAGCTTTCTTT
clone size: -; V gene: TRBV5-1; J gene: TRBJ1-1; D gene: -; CDR3 protein: CASSLVYVGLGEDTEAFF; CDR3 DNA: TGCGCCAGCAGCTTGGTCTACGTTGGTCTGGGGGAAGACACTGAAGCTTTCTTT
clone size: -; V gene: TRBV4-1; J gene: TRBJ1-4; D gene: -; CDR3 protein: CASSQAGLSEKLFF; CDR3 DNA: TGCGCCAGCAGCCAAGCTGGGCTCAGTGAAAAACTGTTTTTT
clone size: -; V gene: TRBV11-2; J gene: TRBJ1-1; D gene: -; CDR3 protein: CASSLDPGQREAFF; CDR3 DNA: TGTGCCAGCAGCTTAGATCCCGGGCAGAGAGAAGCTTTCTTT
clone size: -; V gene: TRBV9; J gene: TRBJ1-1; D gene: -; CDR3 protein: CASSVPWQNTEAFF; CDR3 DNA: TGTGCCAGCAGCGTACCGTGGCAGAACACTGAAGCTTTCTTT
clone size: few; V gene: TRBV5-6; J gene: TRBJ2-2; D gene: TRBD1; CDR3 protein: CASSLWDRPNTGELFF; CDR3 DNA: TGTGCCAGCAGCTTGTGGGACAGGCCAAACACCGGGGAGCTGTTTTTT
clone size: few; V gene: TRBV6-5; J gene: TRBJ2-5; D gene: -; CDR3 protein: CASSTQGGETQYF; CDR3 DNA: TGTGCCAGCAGTACCCAGGGAGGAGAGACCCAGTACTTC
clone size: few; V gene: TRBV11-2; J gene: TRBJ2-5; D gene: -; CDR3 protein: CASSSARRGIETQYF; CDR3 DNA: TGTGCCAGCAGCTCGGCTCGACGGGGGATAGAGACCCAGTACTTC
clone size: -; V gene: TRBV2; J gene: TRBJ2-3; D gene: TRBD1; CDR3 protein: CASRGQEYTDTQYF; CDR3 DNA: TGTGCCAGCAGGGGACAGGAGTACACAGATACGCAGTATTTT
clone size: few; V gene: TRBV4-1; J gene: TRBJ1-5; D gene: TRBD1; CDR3 protein: CASSQTGGFNQPQHF; CDR3 DNA: TGCGCCAGCAGCCAGACAGGGGGCTTCAATCAGCCCCAGCATTTT
clone size: -; V gene: TRBV5-6; J gene: TRBJ2-7; D gene: TRBD1; CDR3 protein: CASSDRDRGLDEQYF; CDR3 DNA: TGTGCCAGCAGCGACCGGGACAGGGGGCTCGACGAGCAGTACTTC
clone size: once; V gene: TRBV28; J gene: TRBJ2-3; D gene: -; CDR3 protein: CASSLLTQVTDTQYF; CDR3 DNA: TGTGCCAGCAGTTTGCTCACTCAGGTCACAGATACGCAGTATTTT
clone size: -; V gene: TRBV28; J gene: TRBJ1-4; D gene: -; CDR3 protein: CASSQQIATNEKLFF; CDR3 DNA: TGTGCCAGCAGCCAACAGATAGCAACTAATGAAAAACTGTTTTTT
clone size: few; V gene: TRBV29-1; J gene: TRBJ2-2; D gene: -; CDR3 protein: CSVEDPLTGELFF; CDR3 DNA: TGCAGCGTTGAAGATCCGTTAACCGGGGAGCTGTTTTTT
clone size: few; V gene: TRBV5-1; J gene: TRBJ2-2; D gene: TRBD1; CDR3 protein: CASSSQGADTGELFF; CDR3 DNA: TGCGCCAGCAGCTCTCAGGGGGCCGACACCGGGGAGCTGTTTTTT
clone size: -; V gene: TRBV6-1; J gene: TRBJ1-2; D gene: -; CDR3 protein: CASSEHGQNYGYTF; CDR3 DNA: TGTGCCAGCAGTGAACATGGGCAGAACTATGGCTACACCTTC
clone size: few; V gene: TRBV11-1; J gene: TRBJ2-4; D gene: -; CDR3 protein: CASSQLTGLLAKNIQYF; CDR3 DNA: TGTGCCAGCAGCCAATTAACAGGTCTGTTAGCCAAAAACATTCAGTACTTC
clone size: -; V gene: TRBV12-5; J gene: TRBJ2-1; D gene: -; CDR3 protein: CASGTRVSSYNEQFF; CDR3 DNA: TGTGCTAGTGGCACAAGGGTTAGCTCCTACAATGAGCAGTTCTTC
clone size: -; V gene: TRBV28; J gene: TRBJ2-1; D gene: TRBD2; CDR3 protein: CASSPSGGAIYNEQFF; CDR3 DNA: TGTGCCAGCAGCCCTAGCGGGGGGGCTATCTACAATGAGCAGTTCTTC
clone size: -; V gene: TRBV6-5; J gene: TRBJ1-4; D gene: -; CDR3 protein: CASTPGGGEKLFF; CDR3 DNA: TGTGCCAGCACACCGGGAGGCGGTGAAAAACTGTTTTTT
clone size: few; V gene: TRBV6-6; J gene: TRBJ2-5; D gene: TRBD1; CDR3 protein: CASRPGTAPETQYF; CDR3 DNA: TGTGCCAGCAGGCCCGGGACAGCCCCAGAGACCCAGTACTTC
clone size: -; V gene: TRBV7-9; J gene: TRBJ1-5; D gene: -; CDR3 protein: CASSLMGSNQPQHF; CDR3 DNA: TGTGCCAGCAGCTTAATGGGGAGCAATCAGCCCCAGCATTTT
clone size: -; V gene: TRBV4-1; J gene: TRBJ1-2; D gene: -; CDR3 protein: CASSQARAELNYGYTF; CDR3 DNA: TGCGCCAGCAGCCAAGCGCGGGCCGAGCTTAACTATGGCTACACCTTC
clone size: few; V gene: TRBV6-6; J gene: TRBJ2-7; D gene: -; CDR3 protein: CASGRRDEQYF; CDR3 DNA: TGTGCCAGCGGTAGGAGGGACGAGCAGTACTTC
clone size: few; V gene: TRBV6-5; J gene: TRBJ2-5; D gene: -; CDR3 protein: CASSYFGGAPQETQYF; CDR3 DNA: TGTGCCAGCAGTTACTTTGGCGGGGCGCCACAAGAGACCCAGTACTTC
clone size: few; V gene: TRBV6-6; J gene: TRBJ2-7; D gene: TRBD2; CDR3 protein: CASRLAGGLYEQYF; CDR3 DNA: TGTGCCAGCAGGCTAGCGGGGGGGCTCTACGAGCAGTACTTC
clone size: -; V gene: TRBV29-1; J gene: TRBJ1-1; D gene: -; CDR3 protein: CSGTGENFMNTEAFF; CDR3 DNA: TGCAGCGGAACCGGGGAAAACTTCATGAACACTGAAGCTTTCTTT
clone size: -; V gene: TRBV27; J gene: TRBJ2-5; D gene: -; CDR3 protein: CASGDIRAPGKETQYF; CDR3 DNA: TGTGCCAGTGGGGACATACGGGCCCCCGGGAAAGAGACCCAGTACTTC
clone size: few; V gene: TRBV7-9; J gene: TRBJ2-7; D gene: -; CDR3 protein: CASSNDEAGEQYF; CDR3 DNA: TGTGCCAGCAGTAATGACGAGGCGGGCGAGCAGTACTTC